Presented here are 27 T cell receptor beta chains from one specimen sequenced in a study of cytomegalovirus exposure and HLA in healthy donors. PCR used 60 Vbeta primers and 13 Jbeta primers. Assay: immunoSEQ multiplex PCR; the TCRdb copy retains only in-frame clones and omits some. Among roughly 290,000 clones listed, 80% were seen once. Specimen: PBMCs. These receptors originate from a girl aged 2 to 10 in good health and CMV-seronegative.

This chain joins TRBV5-1 and TRBJ1-6; unclear D gene. With 6 bases removed from V and 7 bases from J, the gap between germline ends came to 14 bases. Germline V gene data show CDR1 as SGHRS and CDR2 as YFSETQ. CDR3 length equals 14 residues. CDR3 DNA: TGCGCCAGCACGCGGGTCGGGAACAATTCACCCCTCCACTTT. As protein: CASTRVGNNSPLHF.

This clone was found once. The chain employs TRBV27 and TRBJ2-1; 10 nucleotides agree with TRBD2. V shed 3 bases, J shed 3 bases, and the junction held 8 bases outside the gene matches. The CDR3 has 17 amino acids. Per the germline V gene, CDR1 is MNHEY and CDR2 is SMNVEV (reference sequence). The CDR3 loop reads CASSFLPSGSYYNEQFF. In nucleotides, the CDR3 is TGTGCCAGCAGTTTTTTGCCTAGCGGGAGCTACTACAATGAGCAGTTCTTC.

The V call is TRBV12-2, the J call TRBJ1-5; no DNA check was done on the table's D call, TRBD1. TRBV12-2 is deemed a pseudogene. The CDR3 is made up of 14 amino acids. CDR3 residues: CAGDTGAGNPPQHF. CDR3 coding DNA: TGCGCAGGAGACACAGGGGCAGGCAATCCGCCCCAGCATTTT.

The rearrangement joins TRBV7-9 to TRBJ2-5, with D possibly being TRBD1 (6 bases). Trimming shortened V by 5 bases and J by 2 bases, and 18 bases separated the two germline ends. This CDR3 is built from 16 residues. Looked up from germline, CDR1 is SEHNR and CDR2 is FQNEAQ (reference sequence). The CDR3 here is CASSVQGALRQETQYF. For the CDR3, the DNA is TGTGCCAGCAGCGTACAGGGAGCCCTCCGTCAAGAGACCCAGTACTTC.

This chain joins TRBV5-5 and TRBJ1-1; D is unresolved. Per the germline V gene, CDR1 is SGHKS and CDR2 is YYEKEE (reference sequence). V lost 0 bases and J lost 11, with 14 bases in between. The CDR3 is made up of 13 amino acids. The CDR3 DNA is TGTGCCAGCAGCTTGGAACAGTCGGTAGAGGCTTTCTTT. Translation: CASSLEQSVEAFF.

The V call is TRBV15, the J call TRBJ2-7; possibly TRBD1 for D (6 bases). CDR3 length: 15 residues. The germline V gene encodes CDR1 LNHNV and CDR2 YYDKDF (reference sequence). Trimming left V 4 bases short and J 2 bases short, with 15 bases between. CDR3 sequence reads: CATSTDRHIPYEQYF. The CDR3 bases are TGTGCCACCAGCACGGACAGACATATTCCCTACGAGCAGTACTTC. Looking up the rest from reference TRBV15 and TRBJ2-7 gives the full variable domain: DAMVIQNPRYQVTQFGKPVTLSCSQTLNHNVMYWYQQKSSQAPKLLFHYYDKDFNNEADTPDNFQSRRPNTSFCFLDIRSPGLGDTAMYLCATSTDRHIPYEQYFGPGTRLTVT.

In this sample, this clone turned up once. This chain joins TRBV28 and TRBJ1-1; D is unclear. Trimming removed 3 bases from V and 8 bases from J, with 13 bases in between. The CDR3 extends over 13 amino acids. CDR1 is MDHEN and CDR2 is SYDVKM in the germline V gene. CDR3 in DNA: TGTGCCAGCAGTTTCTACGGAGGTTCGGAAGCTTTCTTT. This codes for CASSFYGGSEAFF.

The chain couples TRBV5-4 to TRBJ2-1; 11 nucleotides line up with TRBD2. Looked up from germline, CDR1 is SGHNT and CDR2 is YYREEE (reference sequence). Losses at the gene ends were 4 bases for V and 3 bases for J; bases not matched to a gene: 3. CDR3 size: 15 residues. CDR3 nucleotide sequence: TGTGCCAGCAGCGGCACTAGCGGGGGCTACAATGAGCAGTTCTTC. This translates into CASSGTSGGYNEQFF.

This chain links TRBV29-1 with TRBJ2-3; 10 nucleotides align to TRBD1. This CDR3 comprises 15 residues. Germline V gene lookup returns CDR1 SQVTM and CDR2 ANQGSEA. V lost 4 bases and J lost 3; bases outside the gene matches: 7. DNA for the CDR3: TGCAGCGTTGCCCGACAGGGGGCCGAAACAGATACGCAGTATTTT. Its translation: CSVARQGAETDTQYF.

J is TRBJ2-3 and V is TRBV7-9; 9 bases fit TRBD1. This CDR3 is built from 16 residues. The germline V gene encodes CDR1 SEHNR and CDR2 FQNEAQ (reference sequence). V lost 3 bases, J lost 4 bases, and 8 bases stayed unmatched. The CDR3 nucleotides read TGTGCCAGCAGCTTTCGGGACAGGGCAGAGGCAGATACGCAGTATTTT. It is translated as CASSFRDRAEADTQYF. The complete variable domain, with remaining parts taken from reference TRBV7-9 and TRBJ2-3, reads DTGVSQNPRHKITKRGQNVTFRCDPISEHNRLYWYRQTLGQGPEFLTYFQNEAQLEKSRLLSDRFSAERPKGSFSTLEIQRTEQGDSAMYLCASSFRDRAEADTQYFGPGTRLTVL.

This chain connects TRBV15 to TRBJ1-2; 9 bases align to TRBD1. CDR3 length equals 13 residues. Germline loops: CDR1 LNHNV, CDR2 YYDKDF (reference sequence). V shed 5 bases, J shed 6 bases, and the junction held 4 bases outside the gene matches. CDR3 bases: TGTGCCACCAGCGCGGACAGGGGCCATGGCTACACCTTC. Protein: CATSADRGHGYTF. The full variable domain, its missing parts supplied by reference TRBV15 and TRBJ1-2, is DAMVIQNPRYQVTQFGKPVTLSCSQTLNHNVMYWYQQKSSQAPKLLFHYYDKDFNNEADTPDNFQSRRPNTSFCFLDIRSPGLGDTAMYLCATSADRGHGYTFGSGTRLTVV.

CDR3 sequence (DNA): TGCGCCAGCAGGAATGAGAACTGGAACACTGAAGCTTTCTTT. Amino acids: CASRNENWNTEAFF. The chain links TRBV5-1 to TRBJ1-1; D uncertain. CDR1 is SGHRS and CDR2 is YFSETQ in the germline V gene. The CDR3 is 14 residues long. V gave up 5 bases and J gave up 1 base, with 12 bases separating them.

This chain links TRBV10-2 with TRBJ2-1; D might be TRBD1 (5 bases). Between the trimmed V and J ends, which lost 5 bases and 1 base, there was a span of 15 bases. The CDR3 runs 16 residues. Per the germline V gene, CDR1 is WSHSY and CDR2 is SAAADI. The CDR3, as DNA: TGCGCCAGCAGTTTCTACAACAGGCAATCCTACAATGAGCAGTTCTTC. Amino acids: CASSFYNRQSYNEQFF.

The V gene is TRBV28, the J gene TRBJ1-1; possible D gene TRBD1, 5 bases. This CDR3 is 16 amino acids long. Trimming cost V 2 bases and J 1 base, with 14 bases left between them. The germline CDR1 and CDR2 sequences are MDHEN and SYDVKM. The CDR3 is CASSLKRLRGNTEAFF. Here the CDR3 DNA reads TGTGCCAGCAGTTTAAAGAGGCTTAGGGGGAACACTGAAGCTTTCTTT. Combining the CDR3 with reference TRBV28 and TRBJ1-1 gives the whole variable domain DVKVTQSSRYLVKRTGEKVFLECVQDMDHENMFWYRQDPGLGLRLIYFSYDVKMKEKGDIPEGYSVSREKKERFSLILESASTNQTSMYLCASSLKRLRGNTEAFFGQGTRLTVV.

V gene TRBV4-2 combines with J gene TRBJ2-7; D is unresolved. Between the trimmed V and J ends, which lost 0 bases and 7 bases, there was a span of 10 bases. This CDR3 spans 13 amino acids. The germline V gene has CDR1 LGHNA and CDR2 YNFKEQ. CDR3 sequence: CASSQDKKHEQYF. The DNA of the CDR3 is TGTGCCAGCAGCCAAGATAAGAAACATGAGCAGTACTTC.

The chain has TRBV6-5 and TRBJ2-3, with D hard to call. Germline-derived CDR1 and CDR2 are MNHEY and SVGAGI. V lost 5 bases and J lost 0, with 6 bases in between. The CDR3 has 13 amino acids. CDR3 nucleotides: TGTGCCAGCAGTCATACAAGCACAGATACGCAGTATTTT. This sequence encodes CASSHTSTDTQYF.

J is TRBJ2-3 and V is TRBV28, with a weak D call TRBD1 (5 bases). With 7 bases removed from V and 6 bases from J, the gap between germline ends came to 23 bases. Germline V lookup: CDR1 MDHEN, CDR2 SYDVKM. The CDR3 length is 16 residues. The CDR3 sequence is CASTLLGQGFSDTQYF. In DNA, the CDR3 is TGTGCCAGCACATTGTTAGGGCAGGGTTTTTCGGATACGCAGTATTTT. The full variable domain, completed using reference TRBV28 and TRBJ2-3, is DVKVTQSSRYLVKRTGEKVFLECVQDMDHENMFWYRQDPGLGLRLIYFSYDVKMKEKGDIPEGYSVSREKKERFSLILESASTNQTSMYLCASTLLGQGFSDTQYFGPGTRLTVL.

This chain links TRBV28 with TRBJ2-7; D ambiguous. With 4 bases removed from V and 2 bases from J, the gap between germline ends came to 12 bases. Per the germline V gene, CDR1 is MDHEN and CDR2 is SYDVKM. CDR3 length equals 14 residues. CDR3 in amino acids: CASSSPGSPYEQYF. The CDR3 nucleotides read TGTGCCAGCAGTTCCCCGGGTTCGCCCTACGAGCAGTACTTC.

Note on this clone: The sample contains more than one DNA sequence encoding this CDR3. The chain employs TRBV18 and TRBJ1-5; possible D gene TRBD1, 6 bases. V was clipped by 0 bases and J by 4 bases, with 10 bases between them. The germline CDR1 and CDR2 sequences are KGHSH and LQKENI. CDR3 length: 15 amino acids. CDR3 region: CASSPPGQGNQPQHF. The CDR3 DNA reads as TGTGCCAGCTCACCACCAGGGCAGGGGAATCAGCCCCAGCATTTT.

CDR3 sequence (DNA): TGCGCCAGCAGCGGAGCCTCCGGGGACGAGCAGTACTTC. Its translation: CASSGASGDEQYF. The chain recombines TRBV5-1 with TRBJ2-7; D is perhaps TRBD2 (5 bases). Germline CDR1 SGHRS, CDR2 YFSETQ. Deletions cut 4 bases from V and 5 bases from J, with 13 bases between. There are 13 residues in the CDR3.

The chain couples TRBV2 to TRBJ2-1; D might be TRBD2 (5 bases). Germline CDR1 SNHLY, CDR2 FYNNEI. The CDR3 is 16 residues long. Trimming pared 3 bases from V and 1 base from J, leaving 13 bases between. The CDR3 protein is CASSDRAGVSYNEQFF. The CDR3 bases are TGTGCCAGCAGTGACCGGGCCGGGGTTTCCTACAATGAGCAGTTCTTC.

The chain uses TRBV5-1 and TRBJ2-1; TRBD2 agrees at 9 bases. The germline V gene encodes CDR1 SGHRS and CDR2 YFSETQ. The J segment lost 7 bases and the V segment lost 5 bases, leaving 10 bases of the junction unmatched. This CDR3 has 15 residues. Here the CDR3 DNA reads TGCGCCAGCAGGGAGGGACTAGCAGGCGGGAATGAGCAGTTCTTC. Its protein is CASREGLAGGNEQFF.

The V and J genes are TRBV5-5 and TRBJ2-3; maybe TRBD1 (5 bases). The CDR3 runs to 14 residues. The ends were cut back, 4 bases at V and 4 bases at J, with 13 bases in the middle. Germline assignment: CDR1 SGHKS and CDR2 YYEKEE (reference sequence). CDR3 DNA sequence: TGTGCCAGCAGCCTACAGGTTTCCCCAGATACGCAGTATTTT. Protein product: CASSLQVSPDTQYF.

This clone was recorded a few times. Other DNA sequences in the sample encode the same CDR3. The chain has TRBV11-3 and TRBJ2-1; TRBD1 matches 7 bases. Germline CDR1 SGHNT, CDR2 YENEEA. V dropped 0 bases and J dropped 0; count of bases not matched to a gene: 8. The CDR3 covers 18 residues. CDR3 in amino acids: CASSLDQGGSSSYNEQFF. Here the CDR3 DNA reads TGTGCCAGCAGCTTAGATCAAGGGGGCAGCAGCTCCTACAATGAGCAGTTCTTC.

The chain is built from TRBV28 and TRBJ1-1; D not certain. CDR1 and CDR2 from the germline V gene are MDHEN and SYDVKM. The CDR3 is 15 amino acids. The V end lost 4 bases, the J end lost 0 bases, and 12 bases lay between the germline ends. The CDR3 region is CASSSPTRLNTEAFF. For the CDR3, the DNA is TGTGCCAGCAGTTCCCCGACAAGGCTGAACACTGAAGCTTTCTTT.

The rearrangement links TRBV11-3 to TRBJ1-2, with 12 nucleotides matching TRBD1. Trimming removed 3 bases from V and 8 bases from J; junction bases left unmatched: 7. Germline CDR1 and CDR2: SGHNT and YENEEA. The length of the CDR3 is 15 residues. The CDR3 reads CASSFTGQGAGGYTF. The CDR3 DNA reads as TGTGCCAGCAGCTTTACGGGACAGGGGGCGGGAGGCTACACCTTC.

The gene calls are TRBV25-1 and TRBJ2-7; D is undetermined. The ends were cut back, 2 bases at V and 0 bases at J, with 14 bases in the middle. Germline CDR1 is MGHDK and CDR2 is SYGVNS. There are 16 residues in the CDR3. The CDR3 DNA is TGTGCCAGCAGTGAAATAGGAGTCGGAAGCTCCTACGAGCAGTACTTC. It codes for CASSEIGVGSSYEQYF.